The rows below give T cell receptor beta chains drawn from one sample of a study of cytomegalovirus exposure and HLA in healthy donors. The table came from immunoSEQ multiplex PCR; TCRdb's copy has only in-frame clones and leaves some out. The sample has under 200,000 clones, approximately 62% seen once. The sequenced sample was PBMCs. The receptors derive from a man in his forties or fifties in good health and CMV-seronegative. Each CDR3 is given with its conserved first and last residue. D genes are given only for firm matches. Clone size appears in some rows only: once, few, many, or a class for an expanded clone.

>TRBD1|TRBJ1-2|15|.|TRBV6-5
CASSSGQIANYGYTF
TGTGCCAGCAGTTCGGGACAGATCGCTAACTATGGCTACACCTTC
>.|TRBJ2-3|16|.|TRBV4-3
CASSQGAGSSTDTQYF
TGCGCCAGCAGCCAAGGGGCGGGTTCTAGCACAGATACGCAGTATTTT
>.|TRBJ2-7|12|few|TRBV5-4
CASSLQGYEQYF
TGTGCCAGCAGCTTACAGGGTTACGAGCAGTACTTC
>TRBD1|TRBJ1-6|15|once|TRBV14
CASSQGQGSNSPLHF
TGTGCCAGCAGCCAGGGACAGGGGTCGAATTCACCCCTCCACTTT
>.|TRBJ1-1|15|.|TRBV27
CASSTYGEGNTEAFF
TGTGCCAGTTCGACGTACGGGGAGGGGAACACTGAAGCTTTCTTT
>.|TRBJ1-5|12|.|TRBV18
CASSPPVGNQHF
TGTGCCAGCTCACCACCGGTCGGTAACCAGCATTTT
>TRBD1|TRBJ2-6|18|once|TRBV5-6
CASSLAGTGLSGANVLTF
TGTGCCAGCAGCTTGGCCGGGACAGGGCTCTCTGGGGCCAACGTCCTGACTTTC
>TRBD1|TRBJ2-3|14|.|TRBV28
CATSGQRSTDTQYF
TGTGCCACCTCGGGACAGCGAAGCACAGATACGCAGTATTTT
>.|TRBJ1-1|16|few|TRBV5-1
CASEKKGGSLNTEAFF
TGCGCCAGCGAGAAAAAAGGGGGATCCCTGAACACTGAAGCTTTCTTT
>.|TRBJ1-2|12|few|TRBV12-5
CASGLTGNGYTF
TGTGCTAGTGGTCTTACAGGGAATGGCTACACCTTC
>TRBD1|TRBJ1-3|16|.|TRBV28
CASRRQGARAGNTIYF
TGTGCCAGCAGGAGACAGGGGGCGCGAGCTGGAAACACCATATATTTT
>.|TRBJ1-1|14|.|TRBV5-1
CASSLEGGGTEAFF
TGCGCCAGCAGCTTGGAAGGGGGGGGCACTGAAGCTTTCTTT
>.|TRBJ1-5|13|.|TRBV5-1
CASSLGTDQPQHF
TGCGCCAGCAGCTTGGGAACGGATCAGCCCCAGCATTTT
>TRBD1|TRBJ1-2|14|.|TRBV5-1
CASSLVGQGYGYTF
TGCGCCAGCAGCTTGGTAGGACAGGGCTATGGCTACACCTTC
>.|TRBJ2-2|14|.|TRBV7-7
CASSSTGNTGELFF
TGTGCCAGCAGCTCAACAGGGAACACCGGGGAGCTGTTTTTT
>TRBD1|TRBJ2-7|13|.|TRBV29-1
CSVFTGVSYEQYF
TGCAGCGTATTTACAGGGGTCTCCTACGAGCAGTACTTC
>.|TRBJ2-2|14|.|TRBV4-1
CASSRDPSTGELFF
TGCGCCAGCAGCCGAGACCCGAGCACCGGGGAGCTGTTTTTT
>TRBD1|TRBJ1-5|16|.|TRBV7-9
CASSLGTGGPYQPQHF
TGTGCCAGCAGCCTAGGGACAGGGGGCCCCTATCAGCCCCAGCATTTT
>.|TRBJ2-1|14|.|TRBV7-6
CASTPRGGYNEQFF
TGTGCCAGCACCCCACGAGGGGGCTACAATGAGCAGTTCTTC
>TRBD1|TRBJ2-2|16|.|TRBV14
CASRQGGDSNTGELFF
TGTGCCAGTCGACAGGGGGGGGACTCGAACACCGGGGAGCTGTTTTTT
>TRBD1|TRBJ1-4|15|.|TRBV7-9
CASSAGGAFYEKLFF
TGTGCCAGCAGCGCAGGGGGCGCCTTTTATGAAAAACTGTTTTTT
>TRBD1|TRBJ1-1|16|.|TRBV11-2
CASSLVGQAGNTEAFF
TGTGCCAGCAGCTTAGTCGGACAGGCGGGTAACACTGAAGCTTTCTTT